Presented here are 10 T cell receptor beta chains from one specimen sequenced in a study of blood T cell repertoires in COVID-19. The protocol was immunoSEQ multiplex PCR, while the TCRdb copy is restricted to in-frame clones and leaves out a portion. The sample holds 300,000 to 350,000 clones, around 90% seen once. Material: peripheral blood. The receptors derive from a man between 18 and 29 years old with active or convalescent COVID-19.

This clone was detected a few times. The chain is built from TRBV9 and TRBJ1-6; 7 positions agree with TRBD1. This CDR3 is built from 16 residues. Germline assignment: CDR1 SGDLS and CDR2 YYNGEE. After removal of 2 bases from V and 7 bases from J, the junction contained 9 bases not matched to a gene. The CDR3 protein is CASSVDRAAENSPLHF. CDR3 in DNA: TGTGCCAGCAGCGTTGACAGGGCAGCGGAAAATTCACCCCTCCACTTT. The variable domain in full, with the rest retrieved from reference TRBV9 and TRBJ1-6, is DSGVTQTPKHLITATGQRVTLRCSPRSGDLSVYWYQQSLDQGLQFLIQYYNGEERAKGNILERFSAQQFPDLHSELNLSSLELGDSALYFCASSVDRAAENSPLHFGNGTRLTVT.

This clone appeared once. The chain carries TRBV6-2 or TRBV6-3 and TRBJ1-1, with TRBD1 matching 10 bases. With 5 bases clipped from V and 5 bases from J, the junction kept 11 bases outside the gene matches. CDR1 is MNHEY and CDR2 is SVGEGT in the germline V gene. This CDR3 contains 16 residues. In DNA, the CDR3 is TGTGCCAGCAGTCACAGTACGGACAGGGGGAGAACTGAAGCTTTCTTT. Protein: CASSHSTDRGRTEAFF.

This clone was observed a single time. The gene calls are TRBV13 and TRBJ2-2, with 8 positions matching TRBD2. V dropped 10 bases and J dropped 2; count of bases not matched to a gene: 6. Germline CDR1 and CDR2: PRHDT and FYEKMQ (reference sequence). The CDR3 runs 14 residues. CDR3 loop: CATQGLDNTGELFF. The CDR3, as DNA: TGTGCCACCCAGGGACTAGACAACACCGGGGAGCTGTTTTTT.

Written as DNA, the CDR3 is TGTGCCAGCAGTTACTCCCCAAACCCGACAGGGGACGAGCAGTTCTTC. It translates to CASSYSPNPTGDEQFF. The chain couples TRBV6-5 to TRBJ2-1, with 8 bases that match TRBD1. The ends lost 0 bases at V and 10 bases at J; junction bases unmatched: 11. CDR1 MNHEY and CDR2 SVGAGI come from the germline V gene. The CDR3 has 16 amino acids.

J is TRBJ1-2 and V is TRBV2, with 7 bases identical to TRBD1. V lost 4 bases, J lost 2 bases, and 10 bases stayed unmatched. The CDR3 contains 16 residues. CDR1 and CDR2 (germline): SNHLY, FYNNEI. The CDR3 region is CASSGDREHRNYGYTF. In DNA form, the CDR3 reads TGTGCCAGCAGTGGAGACAGGGAACACAGAAACTATGGCTACACCTTC.

This chain connects TRBV4-1 to TRBJ2-1; D ambiguous. The CDR3 length is 14 residues. In germline, CDR1 is MGHRA, CDR2 YSYEKL. V was shortened by 7 bases and J by 5 bases, with 15 bases between the two germline ends. The DNA for the CDR3 is TGCGCCAGCAATTTTAACCCCTCGGACAATGAGCAGTTCTTC. Residues: CASNFNPSDNEQFF.

The chain is built from TRBV5-6 and TRBJ2-5, with TRBD2 as a possible D gene (5 bases). The V end lost 0 bases, the J end lost 5 bases, and 14 bases lay between the germline ends. Looked up from germline, CDR1 is SGHDT and CDR2 is YYEEEE. This CDR3 comprises 15 residues. In nucleotides, the CDR3 is TGTGCCAGCAGCTTGGGGAGCGGAGCGACGGAGACCCAGTACTTC. Amino acids: CASSLGSGATETQYF.

The chain joins TRBV7-8 to TRBJ1-4; 7 bases agree with TRBD1. The CDR3 totals 18 residues. Germline CDR1 is SGHVS and CDR2 is FQNEAQ. With V trimmed by 1 base and J by 0 bases, 8 bases remained unmatched. DNA of the CDR3: TGTGCCAGCAGCTTAGGAACACCAGGGGGGTCAACTAATGAAAAACTGTTTTTT. Translation: CASSLGTPGGSTNEKLFF.

The chain joins TRBV27 to TRBJ2-1; tentative D call: TRBD2 (6 bases). There are 16 residues in the CDR3. CDR1 is MNHEY and CDR2 is SMNVEV in the germline V gene (reference sequence). V gave up 6 bases and J gave up 2 bases, with 17 bases separating them. The CDR3 loop is CASRYGGLKTYNEQFF. CDR3 bases: TGTGCCAGCAGGTACGGAGGGTTAAAAACCTACAATGAGCAGTTCTTC.

V is TRBV27 and J is TRBJ2-7, with 7 bases fitting TRBD2. The germline gives CDR1 MNHEY, CDR2 SMNVEV (reference sequence). With V trimmed by 3 bases and J by 2 bases, 1 base remained unmatched. The CDR3 sequence is 13 residues long. The CDR3: CASSLGRAYEQYF. Here the CDR3 DNA reads TGTGCCAGCAGTTTGGGGAGGGCCTACGAGCAGTACTTC.